This record looks at one T cell receptor (beta chain) sequence and its context. Its target is unknown. This sample was included in a study of T-cell reconstitution after alpha-beta-depleted transplantation in children. Regarding the study as a whole: The study reportedly traced alpha-beta T cells about two months after transplant to several hundred expanded graft clones. T-cell numbers and diversity, one year after transplant, stemmed largely from T cells that were newly produced.

A library of TCRbeta sequences, prepared with unique molecular identifiers, was generated. TCRdb re-called the PCR reads with MiXCR, one entry per CDR3 protein. The sample has around 190,000 distinct CDR3 sequences, around 7% seen once. Germline V gene sequence: CDR1 SGHTA, CDR2 FQGNSA. The V and J ends lost 9 bases and 9 bases respectively, with 24 bases between them. This CDR3 spans 15 amino acids. This rearrangement joins TRBV7-2 to TRBJ2-1, with D possibly being TRBD2 (6 bases). The sequencing used PBMCs, collected before TCRalphabeta/CD19-depleted stem cell transplant. This TCR was recovered from a boy aged 2 to 10 with acute lymphoblastic leukemia, due to receive a stem cell transplant. CDR3 DNA: TGTGCCAGTAGCCCCTCTGGGGGAGGAGGAGGTGAGCAGTTCTTC. This translates into CASSPSGGGGGEQFF.